A selection of T cell receptor beta chains follows, all from one sample in a study of blood T cell repertoires in COVID-19. Measured with immunoSEQ multiplex PCR; TCRdb has only the in-frame clones, and not every one. In the table there are over 150,000 clones, 84% of which are singletons. The source material was PBMCs or T cells enriched from blood (not recorded which). The receptor source for this set is a man between 50 and 59 years old who had recovered from COVID-19. The CDR3 runs from the conserved cysteine through the conserved F or W. D genes are given only for firm matches. Where a row states a size, it is once, few, many or the class of an expanded clone; other rows omit it.

V,D,size,J,CDR3,DNA
TRBV6-2/TRBV6-3,-,-,TRBJ2-6,CASSYSLSSGANVLTF,TGTGCCAGCAGTTACTCGTTATCGTCCGGGGCCAACGTCCTGACTTTC
TRBV7-2,TRBD1,-,TRBJ1-5,CASSLEGRGLGQPQHF,TGTGCCAGCAGCTTAGAAGGCAGGGGGCTAGGGCAGCCCCAGCATTTT
TRBV2,TRBD1,-,TRBJ1-4,CASRTGVDEKLFF,TGTGCCAGCAGAACAGGGGTTGATGAAAAACTGTTTTTT
TRBV7-9,-,-,TRBJ1-3,CASSSIGTGTIGNTIYF,TGTGCCAGCAGCTCTATTGGTACCGGGACAATTGGAAACACCATATATTTT
TRBV10-3,-,-,TRBJ2-1,CAISQLVGGHNEQFF,TGTGCCATCAGTCAGCTAGTGGGGGGGCACAATGAGCAGTTCTTC
TRBV5-1,-,once,TRBJ2-3,CASSLTGNTDTQYF,TGCGCCAGCAGCTTGACAGGGAACACAGATACGCAGTATTTT
TRBV19,-,-,TRBJ1-3,CASSITAGNTIYF,TGTGCCAGTAGTATTACAGCCGGAAACACCATATATTTT
TRBV11-3,-,-,TRBJ2-2,CASSPNHRVSAGELFF,TGTGCCAGCAGTCCAAACCACAGGGTCAGCGCCGGGGAGCTGTTTTTT
TRBV6-1,-,-,TRBJ1-2,CASSEAGQGGYGYTF,TGTGCCAGCAGTGAAGCGGGGCAGGGCGGCTATGGCTACACCTTC
TRBV6-2/TRBV6-3,TRBD1,-,TRBJ1-2,CASSYHQDRTYGYTF,TGTGCCAGCAGTTACCATCAGGACAGGACATATGGCTACACCTTC
TRBV3-1/TRBV3-2,TRBD1,-,TRBJ1-1,CASSQVPGGGNTEAFF,TGTGCCAGCAGCCAAGTCCCAGGGGGCGGGAACACTGAAGCTTTCTTT
TRBV2,-,-,TRBJ2-1,CASSETNEQFF,TGTGCCAGCAGTGAAACAAATGAGCAGTTCTTC
TRBV7-2,TRBD1,-,TRBJ2-5,CASSLGTGAKTQYF,TGTGCCAGCAGCTTAGGGACAGGGGCGAAGACCCAGTACTTC
TRBV5-1,TRBD2,few,TRBJ2-3,CASSFLAGGTDTQYF,TGCGCCAGCAGCTTTCTAGCGGGGGGGACTGATACGCAGTATTTT
TRBV7-9,-,-,TRBJ2-5,CASRPTLREGGETQYF,TGTGCCAGCAGACCCACTCTCAGGGAAGGGGGAGAGACCCAGTACTTC
TRBV7-2,-,-,TRBJ2-1,CASSLWAGSSYNEQFF,TGTGCCAGCAGCTTATGGGCGGGGTCCTCCTACAATGAGCAGTTCTTC
TRBV7-8,-,-,TRBJ1-5,CASSWEGTGDQPQHF,TGTGCCAGCAGTTGGGAGGGGACTGGAGATCAGCCCCAGCATTTT
TRBV7-8,TRBD1,-,TRBJ1-5,CASSLGQRYQPQHF,TGTGCCAGCAGCTTGGGACAGAGATATCAGCCCCAGCATTTT
TRBV18,TRBD1,-,TRBJ1-3,CASSSGTGGNTIYF,TGTGCCAGCTCGTCCGGGACAGGGGGAAACACCATATATTTT
TRBV3-1/TRBV3-2,-,once,TRBJ1-3,CASSPAVPQSSGNTIYF,TGTGCCAGCAGCCCAGCCGTCCCACAGAGCTCTGGAAACACCATATATTTT
TRBV5-1,TRBD1,-,TRBJ1-2,CASSLNGDRVDGYTF,TGCGCCAGCAGCTTAAACGGGGACAGGGTGGATGGCTACACCTTC
TRBV6-5,TRBD1,-,TRBJ1-2,CASSYQNTGGAGYTF,TGTGCCAGCAGTTATCAGAACACAGGGGGCGCTGGCTACACCTTC
TRBV10-3,TRBD2,once,TRBJ2-3,CAISPRLAGGTDTQYF,TGTGCCATCAGTCCTCGACTAGCGGGGGGCACAGATACGCAGTATTTT
TRBV30,-,-,TRBJ2-7,CAWSDFLPYEQYF,TGTGCCTGGAGTGACTTCCTACCTTACGAGCAGTACTTC
TRBV6-2/TRBV6-3,-,-,TRBJ1-1,CASSYWGHGPANTEAFF,TGTGCCAGCAGTTACTGGGGACACGGTCCCGCAAACACTGAAGCTTTCTTT
TRBV27,TRBD1,-,TRBJ1-6,CASSFLDRDNSPLHF,TGTGCCAGCAGTTTTTTGGACAGGGACAATTCACCCCTCCACTTT
TRBV29-1,-,-,TRBJ1-1,CSVEDPGESTEAFF,TGCAGCGTTGAAGATCCGGGGGAGAGCACTGAAGCTTTCTTT
TRBV3-1/TRBV3-2,TRBD2,-,TRBJ2-2,CAPRHGAGGGATGELFF,TGTGCCCCCCGCCACGGCGCGGGCGGGGGGGCCACCGGGGAGCTGTTTTTT
TRBV7-9,-,once,TRBJ2-1,CASSLGSSYNEQFF,TGTGCCAGCAGCTTGGGCAGCTCCTACAATGAGCAGTTCTTC
TRBV5-1,TRBD2,-,TRBJ2-6,CASSLGGTSGANVLTF,TGCGCCAGCAGCTTGGGTGGGACTAGCGGGGCCAACGTCCTGACTTTC
TRBV7-9,-,few,TRBJ1-2,CASSSGGTELNGYTF,TGTGCCAGCAGCTCCGGAGGGACGGAGCTTAATGGCTACACCTTC
TRBV29-1,-,-,TRBJ1-1,CSVKTGGGNTEAFF,TGCAGCGTCAAGACAGGTGGGGGGAACACTGAAGCTTTCTTT
TRBV19,-,-,TRBJ1-5,CASSDPRGDNGPQHF,TGTGCCAGTAGCGACCCGAGAGGGGACAATGGGCCCCAGCATTTT
TRBV7-3,-,-,TRBJ2-5,CASSLFASGGETQYF,TGTGCCAGCAGCTTATTCGCCTCAGGGGGGGAGACCCAGTACTTC
TRBV7-3,-,-,TRBJ2-3,CASSSDSLSTDTQYF,TGTGCCAGCAGCTCGGACAGCCTCAGCACAGATACGCAGTATTTT
TRBV30,TRBD2,-,TRBJ2-1,CAYSGGAIGNEQFF,TGTGCCTATAGCGGGGGGGCGATTGGGAATGAGCAGTTCTTC
TRBV12-3/TRBV12-4,-,-,TRBJ1-5,CASSWTPGQPQHF,TGTGCCAGCAGTTGGACACCTGGGCAGCCCCAGCATTTT
TRBV6-5,TRBD1,-,TRBJ2-7,CASRDTWDSLYEQYF,TGTGCCAGCAGGGACACCTGGGACAGTCTTTACGAGCAGTACTTC
TRBV5-5,-,-,TRBJ1-6,CASSLDSGSPLHF,TGTGCCAGCAGCTTGGACAGTGGTTCACCCCTCCACTTT
TRBV9,TRBD1,-,TRBJ1-5,CASSQGQGNQPQHF,TGTGCCAGCAGCCAGGGACAGGGCAATCAGCCCCAGCATTTT
TRBV18,TRBD1,-,TRBJ2-7,CASSPPLQGATYEQYF,TGTGCCAGCTCACCACCGCTACAGGGGGCCACCTACGAGCAGTACTTC
TRBV11-2,-,once,TRBJ1-1,CASSSTPGLYNTEAFF,TGTGCCAGCAGCTCAACACCGGGACTCTATAACACTGAAGCTTTCTTT
TRBV4-2,-,-,TRBJ2-2,CASSQSVAENTGELFF,TGTGCCAGCAGCCAATCGGTAGCGGAAAACACCGGGGAGCTGTTTTTT
TRBV11-2,-,-,TRBJ2-7,CASTLGGGQVYEQYF,TGTGCCAGCACCTTAGGGGGGGGCCAAGTGTACGAGCAGTACTTC
TRBV6-2/TRBV6-3,-,-,TRBJ1-6,CASSYSGSGAPLHF,TGTGCCAGCAGTTACTCGGGTTCCGGGGCACCCCTCCACTTT
TRBV2,TRBD1,-,TRBJ1-2,CANRQGADYGYTF,TGTGCCAACCGTCAGGGGGCAGACTATGGCTACACCTTC
TRBV30,-,few,TRBJ1-5,CAWSVGSVNQPQHF,TGTGCCTGGAGTGTTGGCAGCGTCAATCAGCCCCAGCATTTT
TRBV10-3,-,-,TRBJ1-2,CAISESGAGDNYGYTF,TGTGCCATCAGTGAGTCTGGGGCAGGGGACAACTATGGCTACACCTTC
TRBV12-5,TRBD1,-,TRBJ1-5,CASGLEGANNQPQHF,TGTGCTAGTGGTTTAGAGGGGGCCAACAATCAGCCCCAGCATTTT
TRBV30,-,-,TRBJ1-1,CAWSVSMNTEAFF,TGTGCCTGGAGTGTAAGCATGAACACTGAAGCTTTCTTT
TRBV3-1/TRBV3-2,-,-,TRBJ1-2,CASSQAGGGNYGYTF,TGTGCCAGCAGCCAAGCAGGCGGGGGTAACTATGGCTACACCTTC
TRBV5-1,-,-,TRBJ1-1,CASSLEAGNTEAFF,TGCGCCAGCAGCTTGGAGGCAGGGAACACTGAAGCTTTCTTT
TRBV7-3,TRBD1,-,TRBJ1-6,CASSREGQGSSPLHF,TGTGCCAGCAGCCGGGAGGGACAGGGGAGTTCACCCCTCCACTTT
TRBV15,TRBD2,-,TRBJ2-1,CATSRRGENNEQFF,TGTGCCACCAGCAGACGGGGGGAAAACAATGAGCAGTTCTTC
TRBV6-4,TRBD2,few,TRBJ2-3,CASSDSSGGTDTQYF,TGTGCCAGCAGTGACTCTAGCGGGGGCACAGATACGCAGTATTTT
TRBV5-1,TRBD1,-,TRBJ1-2,CASSYGTGVSGYTF,TGCGCCAGCAGCTACGGGACAGGGGTTAGTGGCTACACCTTC
TRBV5-1,TRBD1,-,TRBJ2-3,CASSGAQGPTGGDTQYF,TGCGCCAGCAGCGGCGCACAGGGGCCCACTGGGGGAGATACGCAGTATTTT